One T cell receptor (beta chain) is described in this entry. The sample is drawn from a study of blood T cell repertoires in COVID-19. In the study overall: Nucleic acid was either cDNA or gDNA, and it came from T cells, B-cell-depleted T cells, or PBMCs.

Generated by immunoSEQ multiplex PCR, the TCRdb table keeps only in-frame clones and is missing some. Among approximately 49,000 clones listed, roughly 80% were seen once. The germline V gene has CDR1 SGHAT and CDR2 FQDESV (reference sequence). V lost 5 bases and J 4 bases, leaving 14 bases between the germline ends. The CDR3 runs 14 residues. The TCR sequence derives from a human donor with acute or convalescent COVID-19. The donor label of this sample is uncertain. This chain connects TRBV11-1 to TRBJ1-2; no firm D call. The sample taken for sequencing was peripheral blood. CDR3 residues: CASSAASQSYGYTF. CDR3 DNA sequence: TGTGCCAGCAGCGCTGCTTCGCAGTCCTATGGCTACACCTTC. The full variable domain, its missing parts supplied by reference TRBV11-1 and TRBJ1-2, is EAEVAQSPRYKITEKSQAVAFWCDPISGHATLYWYRQILGQGPELLVQFQDESVVDDSQLPKDRFSAERLKGVDSTLKIQPAELGDSAMYLCASSAASQSYGYTFGSGTRLTVV.